This T cell receptor (beta chain) was captured in a study of glioma-infiltrating T cells. Germline CDR1 and CDR2: DFQATT and SNEGSKA (reference sequence). The CDR3 runs to 13 residues. Trimming left V 4 bases short and J 3 bases short, with 10 bases between. Many counts were recorded for this clonotype. Amplification of TCR alpha and beta CDR3 regions from RNA used iRepertoire nested multiplex PCR. One-step reverse transcription and amplification started from around 100-400 ng of tissue mRNA or PBMC total RNA. A single record per CDR3 protein comes from TCRdb applying MiXCR to the multiplex PCR reads. The sample contains about 89,000 distinct CDR3 sequences, roughly 23% of which appear only once.

The sequencing input was glioma tissue, nonneoplastic brain tissue, or PBMCs (not recorded which). The sequence came from a human donor with low-grade glioma or glioblastoma, undergoing nonglioma brain surgery, or in good health (not recorded which). The chain couples TRBV20-1 to TRBJ1-5; D call uncertain. The CDR3 region is CSAISGANQPQHF. CDR3 DNA: TGCAGTGCTATCTCGGGCGCCAATCAGCCCCAGCATTTT.